This T cell receptor beta chain stems from a study of T cells in Graves' hyperthyroidism and ophthalmopathy. Study context: Peripheral blood sampling occurred at initial diagnosis, before any treatment.

Trimming removed 3 bases at V and 6 bases at J, with 12 bases between. CDR3 size: 13 residues. TCR beta CDR3 regions were amplified from RNA. The primer set for the first-round RT-PCR of the TCR CDR3 was HTBI. MiXCR, run by TCRdb on the multiplex PCR reads, gives a single entry per CDR3 protein. The table records 600,000 to 800,000 distinct CDR3 sequences, about a third of them present only once. The specimen was blood. V and J are TRBV12-3 or TRBV12-4 and TRBJ2-7, with D possibly matching TRBD1 (5 bases). The sequence derives from a woman aged 40 to 50 with Graves' hyperthyroidism. CDR3 loop: CASSFQGSGEQYF. CDR3 bases: TGTGCCAGCAGTTTTCAGGGTTCGGGCGAGCAGTACTTC.